This T cell receptor (beta chain) was identified during a study of identical twins. The CDR3 length is 12 residues. The V gene lost 1 base and the J gene lost 1 base, with 4 bases spanning the gap. CDR1 and CDR2 from the germline V gene are GTSNPN and SVGIG (reference sequence). TCRdb reanalysed the 5' RACE reads using MiXCR and keeps one entry per CDR3 protein. In the table there are around 690,000 distinct CDR3 sequences, 21% of which are singletons. A further study also used this sample, focusing on T cells expressing NK-cell markers. That source reports: Seven of the eight sequenced donors were classified as HCMV-seropositive, and one was classified as seronegative.

The chain couples TRBV30 to TRBJ2-5; no clear D gene. Sequenced input: PBMCs. The TCR comes from a woman in her late teens or twenties in good health. For the CDR3, the DNA is TGTGCCTGGAGTGGAATCCAAGAGACCCAGTACTTC. Amino acid sequence: CAWSGIQETQYF.